This T cell receptor (beta chain) appears in the sequencing data of a study of T cell responses to AZD1222 COVID-19 vaccine. Study observations and caveats: Spike-specific TCR breadth and depth rose after two AZD1222 doses.

Generated by immunoSEQ multiplex PCR, the TCRdb table keeps only in-frame clones and is missing some. The sample has some 120,000 clones, around 89% seen once. Second-dose schedules of about 4 or about 12 weeks were combined. CDR1 is MNHEY and CDR2 is SVGAGI in the germline V gene. The CDR3 extends over 15 amino acids. Trimming shortened V by 5 bases and J by 1 base, and 15 bases separated the two germline ends. About this clone: Its antigen is unidentified.

Sequencing was performed on peripheral blood, taken 28 days after the second AZD1222 dose. This clonotype originated in an adult who received the AZD1222 COVID-19 vaccine. The chain carries TRBV6-5 and TRBJ2-7; perhaps TRBD2 as D (5 bases). The CDR3 DNA sequence: TGTGCCAGCAGTCTTGAGGGAAGAGGGTCCTACGAGCAGTACTTC. This sequence encodes CASSLEGRGSYEQYF.